One and the same sample provided the 31 T cell receptor beta chains below, sequenced in a study of T cell changes during pregnancy in multiple sclerosis. Only in-frame clones appear in the TCRdb table, and some are missing; sequencing was by immunoSEQ multiplex PCR. The sample shows around 50,000 clones, more than 80% of them seen only once. The sample in question was CD8+ T cells from peripheral blood mononuclear cells, obtained in the second trimester of pregnancy. The receptor source for this set is a female donor with multiple sclerosis, enrolled in a pregnancy study.

The chain recombines TRBV6-6 with TRBJ2-2, with 8 bases aligning to TRBD2. From germline, CDR1 is MNHNY and CDR2 SVGAGI (reference sequence). V was clipped by 8 bases and J by 5 bases; unmatched bases: 7. CDR3 size: 14 residues. The CDR3 loop reads CASRGGAFTGELFF. The DNA of the CDR3 is TGTGCCAGCCGGGGGGGCGCCTTTACCGGGGAGCTGTTTTTT.

This clone is a singleton in its sample. The chain carries TRBV13 and TRBJ2-5, with D unresolved. Germline CDR1 PRHDT, CDR2 FYEKMQ (reference sequence). Trimming pared 1 base from V and 4 bases from J, leaving 7 bases between. CDR3 length: 13 residues. DNA for the CDR3: TGTGCCAGCAGCTTAGTGTCGAGAGAGACCCAGTACTTC. This gives the protein CASSLVSRETQYF.

This clone was recorded only once. This chain joins TRBV7-9 and TRBJ1-1, with 7 bases lining up with TRBD1. There are 16 residues in the CDR3. Germline trimming cut 5 bases from V and 4 bases from J; bases unmatched to any gene: 13. Germline V gene sequence: CDR1 SEHNR, CDR2 FQNEAQ (reference sequence). The chain's CDR3 is CASSPSTGLLGTEAFF. The CDR3 nucleotides are TGTGCCAGCAGCCCGTCGACAGGGCTTCTTGGCACTGAAGCTTTCTTT.

This clone was seen only once. The chain joins TRBV7-9 to TRBJ2-7; 9 bases line up with TRBD1. This CDR3 is built from 13 residues. Looked up from germline, CDR1 is SEHNR and CDR2 is FQNEAQ (reference sequence). The V gene end was trimmed by 5 bases and the J gene end by 3 bases; junction bases not matched to a gene: 2. As DNA, the CDR3 is TGTGCCAGCAGCCCGGGACAGGGCTACGAGCAGTACTTC. Translated, it gives CASSPGQGYEQYF.

The rearrangement uses TRBV6-5 and TRBJ1-2; a weak D match, TRBD1 (5 bases). Per the germline V gene, CDR1 is MNHEY and CDR2 is SVGAGI. V was trimmed by 0 bases and J by 6 bases, leaving 11 bases between them. There are 14 residues in the CDR3. In DNA, the CDR3 is TGTGCCAGCAGTTACTCGAATGGGGGGAATGGCTACACCTTC. As protein: CASSYSNGGNGYTF.

This rearrangement joins TRBV29-1 to TRBJ2-3, with 9 bases aligning to TRBD2. Per the germline V gene, CDR1 is SQVTM and CDR2 is ANQGSEA. V lost 1 base and J lost 4; bases outside the gene matches: 3. The CDR3 is 14 amino acids. The CDR3 here is CSVEGGLAPDTQYF. The DNA of the CDR3 is TGCAGCGTTGAAGGGGGACTAGCTCCAGATACGCAGTATTTT.

The chain joins TRBV7-6 to TRBJ2-5, with D possibly being TRBD2 (5 bases). This CDR3 is 15 amino acids long. Germline loops: CDR1 SGHVS, CDR2 FNYEAQ. V gave up 5 bases and J gave up 1 base, with 14 bases separating them. In DNA form, the CDR3 reads TGTGCCAGCAGCCAAGAGGACTGGGTCCAAGAGACCCAGTACTTC. Protein product: CASSQEDWVQETQYF.

This chain joins TRBV9 and TRBJ1-2, with TRBD1 matching 11 bases. This CDR3 comprises 15 residues. CDR1 is SGDLS and CDR2 is YYNGEE in the germline V gene. With 3 bases clipped from V and 5 bases from J, the junction kept 6 bases outside the gene matches. The chain's CDR3 is CASSEGQGESYGYTF. In nucleotides, the CDR3 is TGTGCCAGCAGCGAGGGACAGGGGGAAAGTTATGGCTACACCTTC.

The CDR3: CASSQGTTGGKGTEAFF. In DNA, the CDR3 is TGCGCCAGCAGCCAAGGCACGACAGGGGGCAAGGGGACTGAAGCTTTCTTT. The chain uses TRBV4-1 and TRBJ1-1; 10 bases fit TRBD1. This CDR3 has 17 residues. Germline V gives CDR1 MGHRA, CDR2 YSYEKL. J was trimmed by 5 bases and V by 1 base; bases with no gene match: 10.

This clone was observed a handful of times. The genes are TRBV6-5 and TRBJ2-2; 8 bases fit TRBD2. V was clipped by 3 bases and J by 5 bases; unmatched bases: 2. Germline CDR1 is MNHEY and CDR2 is SVGAGI. The CDR3 loop spans 14 amino acids. CDR3 in DNA: TGTGCCAGCAGTTATGGACTAGCTACCGGGGAGCTGTTTTTT. Protein sequence: CASSYGLATGELFF.

This clone appeared a few times. V gene TRBV18 combines with J gene TRBJ2-7, with D hard to call. Trimming left V 4 bases short and J 0 bases short, with 16 bases between. Germline assignment: CDR1 KGHSH and CDR2 LQKENI. The length of the CDR3 is 16 residues. In nucleotides, the CDR3 is TGTGCCAGCTCACGTGCTGAGAACTATATCTCCTACGAGCAGTACTTC. Protein product: CASSRAENYISYEQYF.

The chain employs TRBV7-2 and TRBJ2-5; TRBD2 might be the D (6 bases). The V end lost 1 base, the J end lost 2 bases, and 14 bases lay between the germline ends. This CDR3 comprises 16 residues. Per the germline V gene, CDR1 is SGHTA and CDR2 is FQGNSA. CDR3: CASSLGGIDPQETQYF. CDR3 sequence (DNA): TGTGCCAGCAGCTTAGGCGGGATTGATCCTCAAGAGACCCAGTACTTC.

The chain links TRBV7-9 to TRBJ2-3, with D uncertain. Deletions cut 3 bases from V and 4 bases from J, with 5 bases between. This CDR3 comprises 12 residues. The germline CDR1 and CDR2 sequences are SEHNR and FQNEAQ (reference sequence). CDR3: CASSLRSDTQYF. The CDR3 coding sequence is TGTGCCAGCAGCTTGCGGTCAGATACGCAGTATTTT.

The gene calls are TRBV7-6 and TRBJ2-5; D is undetermined. Germline CDR1 reads SGHVS; CDR2 reads FNYEAQ. This CDR3 spans 17 amino acids. Trimming removed 6 bases from V and 0 bases from J, with 20 bases in between. The CDR3, as DNA: TGTGCCAGCAGTCCCTCGGAGCACGAGTACTACCAAGAGACCCAGTACTTC. As protein: CASSPSEHEYYQETQYF.

The V and J genes are TRBV27 and TRBJ2-1, with D possibly TRBD2 on 5 matching bases. The CDR3 length is 15 residues. From germline, CDR1 is MNHEY and CDR2 SMNVEV (reference sequence). Trimming stripped 6 bases from V and 0 bases from J, with 12 bases between. The CDR3 sequence: CASSPGLLSYNEQFF. CDR3 in DNA: TGTGCCAGCAGCCCAGGACTCCTCTCCTACAATGAGCAGTTCTTC.

The chain is built from TRBV7-2 and TRBJ2-7; D remains unclear. The CDR3 has 14 amino acids. CDR1 is SGHTA, CDR2 FQGNSA, per germline. V shed 8 bases and J shed 4 bases, with 18 bases lying between them. As DNA, the CDR3 is TGTGCCAGCGCAGGCCACATTTCCTCTTACGAGCAGTACTTC. This sequence encodes CASAGHISSYEQYF.

The chain employs TRBV5-4 and TRBJ1-1; perhaps TRBD1 as D (6 bases). The germline V gene has CDR1 SGHNT and CDR2 YYREEE (reference sequence). Trimming took 3 bases from V and 8 from J, leaving 26 bases between them. The CDR3 totals 17 residues. CDR3 nucleotides: TGTGCCAGCAGCTCTGGACAGCTTAGCCTAGAGCGTAGGGAAGCTTTCTTT. Encoded protein: CASSSGQLSLERREAFF.

The chain links TRBV7-9 to TRBJ1-1, with D tentatively TRBD1 (5 bases). This CDR3 is 14 amino acids long. Germline V CDR1 and CDR2: SEHNR, FQNEAQ (reference sequence). Trimming took 2 bases from V and 1 from J, leaving 8 bases between them. This CDR3 is CASSLPQGNTEAFF. CDR3 in DNA: TGTGCCAGCAGCTTACCCCAGGGGAACACTGAAGCTTTCTTT.

This chain uses TRBV27 with TRBJ1-1; 7 bases line up with TRBD1. Germline trimming cut 9 bases from V and 5 bases from J; bases unmatched to any gene: 3. The CDR3 spans 11 residues. CDR1 MNHEY and CDR2 SMNVEV come from the germline V gene (reference sequence). As DNA, the CDR3 is TGTGCCAGTGCAGGGGGGACTGAAGCTTTCTTT. This sequence encodes CASAGGTEAFF.

J is TRBJ2-1 and V is TRBV5-1, with a tentative D call TRBD1 (5 bases). The CDR3 has 15 amino acids. CDR1 is SGHRS, CDR2 YFSETQ, per germline. V was shortened by 8 bases and J by 7 bases, with 22 bases between the two germline ends. CDR3 in amino acids: CASHPDSAALNEQFF. DNA of the CDR3: TGCGCCAGTCATCCCGACAGTGCGGCTTTAAATGAGCAGTTCTTC.

In this sample, this clone turned up a few times. The chain carries TRBV6-5 and TRBJ2-6, with D possibly TRBD2 on 6 matching bases. Trimming left V 0 bases short and J 3 bases short, with 9 bases between. The V gene's germline CDR1 is MNHEY and CDR2 SVGAGI. CDR3 length: 16 amino acids. The chain's CDR3 is CASSYSFGGGANVLTF. The CDR3 region has the DNA TGTGCCAGCAGTTACTCGTTCGGGGGTGGGGCCAACGTCCTGACTTTC.

The chain recombines TRBV5-1 with TRBJ2-5, with 10 nucleotides matching TRBD2. Germline CDR1 is SGHRS and CDR2 is YFSETQ. Trimming at V came to 1 base and at J to 4 bases, leaving 4 bases not matched to a gene. The CDR3 has 15 amino acids. CDR3 protein: CASSLSGGDRETQYF. In nucleotides, the CDR3 is TGCGCCAGCAGCTTGAGCGGGGGGGATCGAGAGACCCAGTACTTC.

The chain joins TRBV6-5 to TRBJ2-2; tentatively, D is TRBD2 (6 bases). CDR3 length: 14 amino acids. Deletions cut 9 bases from V and 6 bases from J, with 17 bases between. Per the germline V gene, CDR1 is MNHEY and CDR2 is SVGAGI. The CDR3 sequence is CASSGSFQPGELFF. CDR3 in DNA: TGTGCCAGTTCCGGGAGTTTCCAGCCCGGGGAGCTGTTTTTT.

The rearrangement links TRBV2 to TRBJ2-1; D may be TRBD1 (5 bases). Germline V gene sequence: CDR1 SNHLY, CDR2 FYNNEI. The CDR3 covers 11 residues. V was clipped by 9 bases and J by 4 bases, with 7 bases between them. The CDR3: CASDSYNEQFF. CDR3 sequence (DNA): TGTGCCAGTGACAGTTACAATGAGCAGTTCTTC.

The rearrangement joins TRBV4-1 to TRBJ1-1; TRBD1 agrees at 10 bases. The length of the CDR3 is 18 residues. V lost 0 bases and J lost 5; bases outside the gene matches: 12. Germline V gene data show CDR1 as MGHRA and CDR2 as YSYEKL. CDR3 amino acids: CASSQDSRLRTGGTEAFF. In DNA form, the CDR3 reads TGCGCCAGCAGCCAAGATTCGAGGTTAAGGACAGGGGGAACTGAAGCTTTCTTT.

This rearrangement joins TRBV4-1 to TRBJ2-5, with 10 nucleotides matching TRBD2. The CDR3 covers 15 residues. Germline-derived CDR1 and CDR2 are MGHRA and YSYEKL. The V gene end was trimmed by 4 bases and the J gene end by 2 bases; junction bases not matched to a gene: 4. The CDR3 DNA reads TGCGCCAGCAGCCTTCTAGCGGGGGAACAAGAGACCCAGTACTTC. Protein sequence: CASSLLAGEQETQYF.

The J gene is TRBJ2-7, the V gene TRBV28; D possibly corresponds to TRBD1 (6 bases). V lost 3 bases and J 2 bases, leaving 8 bases between the germline ends. Germline CDR1 is MDHEN and CDR2 is SYDVKM. The length of the CDR3 is 13 residues. This CDR3 is CASSLTGPYEQYF. The DNA for the CDR3 is TGTGCCAGCAGTTTGACAGGACCCTACGAGCAGTACTTC.

The CDR3 DNA reads as TGTGCCAGCAGTGAAATCCAACAGGGGTATGGCTACGAGCAGTACTTC. Translating it yields CASSEIQQGYGYEQYF. This rearrangement joins TRBV6-1 to TRBJ2-7; 7 bases are shared with TRBD1. This CDR3 has 16 residues. Losses at the gene ends were 2 bases for V and 3 bases for J; bases not matched to a gene: 10. Per the germline V gene, CDR1 is MNHNS and CDR2 is SASEGT.

This clone appeared once. The J gene is TRBJ2-1, the V gene TRBV2; D is ambiguous. This CDR3 is 15 amino acids long. CDR1 and CDR2 (germline): SNHLY, FYNNEI. Trimming stripped 7 bases from V and 0 bases from J, with 13 bases between. DNA of the CDR3: TGTGCCAGCACCGATGGGCGCAACTCCTACAATGAGCAGTTCTTC. Its protein product is CASTDGRNSYNEQFF.

The chain has TRBV13 and TRBJ1-5, with D perhaps TRBD1 (5 bases). The CDR3 runs to 14 residues. Trimming removed 4 bases at V and 2 bases at J, with 9 bases between. Germline CDR1 PRHDT, CDR2 FYEKMQ (reference sequence). Here the CDR3 DNA reads TGTGCCAGCAGCTCGGGGGGTCGCAATCAGCCCCAGCATTTT. It specifies CASSSGGRNQPQHF.

The chain uses TRBV29-1 and TRBJ1-1; D is unclear. V dropped 5 bases and J dropped 0 bases, with 13 bases sitting between them. Per germline, CDR1 SQVTM and CDR2 ANQGSEA. CDR3 length: 14 amino acids. The CDR3 DNA reads TGCAGCGTTTTGACGGAGTTCATGAACACTGAAGCTTTCTTT. Residues: CSVLTEFMNTEAFF.